This TCR beta chain originates from a study of blood T cell repertoires in COVID-19. Overall study: From the United States, Italy and Spain came samples of acute and convalescent COVID-19. PBMCs, B-cell-depleted T cells, or T cells provided the cDNA or gDNA that made up the material.

Original handling: The assay estimated nucleated cells by amplifying reference gene primers. Sequencing used immunoSEQ multiplex PCR; TCRdb keeps in-frame clones, though not all of them. V and J calls and clone size come straight from that table; D and trimming were deduced from the DNA. The sample carries roughly 110,000 clones, about 81% recorded once. CDR3 length equals 15 residues. Trimming removed 2 bases at V and 3 bases at J, with 12 bases between. CDR1 is SGHTA and CDR2 is FQGNSA in the germline V gene. The V and J genes are TRBV7-2 and TRBJ2-3, with a possible D match to TRBD2 (6 bases). The sample comprised peripheral blood. The TCR sequence derives from a man aged 65-85 years with acute or convalescent COVID-19. In nucleotides, the CDR3 is TGTGCCAGCAGCTTACAAGCCGGGGGAACAGATACGCAGTATTTT. Translating gives CASSLQAGGTDTQYF.